These 30 T cell receptor beta chains were sequenced from one sample in a study of CD8 T cells in ankylosing spondylitis. Using its own MiXCR run on the 5' RACE reads, TCRdb lists one record per CDR3 protein. This sample yields about 150,000 distinct CDR3 sequences, of which roughly 6.6% are seen a single time; 9.5% to 15% belongs to the top ten. The sequenced sample was blood, either unsorted or a sorted T cell fraction (not recorded which). These receptors all come from a female donor with ankylosing spondylitis or in good health (not recorded which).

This clonotype was picked up many times. The chain couples TRBV20-1 to TRBJ1-2; D is unresolved. With 6 bases removed from V and 6 bases from J, the gap between germline ends came to 20 bases. In germline, CDR1 is DFQATT, CDR2 SNEGSKA (reference sequence). CDR3 length: 14 residues. CDR3 protein: CSATGSRGGHGYTF. CDR3 coding DNA: TGCAGTGCCACCGGATCCCGGGGTGGGCATGGCTACACCTTC.

The chain links TRBV7-2 to TRBJ1-1; D is undetermined. The CDR3 is 15 amino acids. Trimming removed 3 bases at V and 3 bases at J, with 14 bases between. CDR1 SGHTA and CDR2 FQGNSA come from the germline V gene. The CDR3, as DNA: TGTGCCAGCAGCTTCCAGGTTGGAGGGTACACTGAAGCTTTCTTT. Encoded protein: CASSFQVGGYTEAFF.

This clonotype showed up many times. The chain couples TRBV29-1 to TRBJ1-1; TRBD1 agrees at 7 bases. Germline CDR1 is SQVTM and CDR2 is ANQGSEA. The CDR3 runs 13 residues. Trimming removed 4 bases from V and 0 bases from J; junction bases left unmatched: 2. The CDR3 DNA is TGCAGCGTTGTGACAGGGCTGAACACTGAAGCTTTCTTT. Residues: CSVVTGLNTEAFF.

This chain connects TRBV29-1 to TRBJ1-1; TRBD1 agrees at 10 bases. The CDR3 contains 15 residues. V was clipped by 6 bases and J by 3 bases; unmatched bases: 10. CDR1 is SQVTM and CDR2 is ANQGSEA in the germline V gene. CDR3 DNA: TGCAGCGTCGGAACGGGGACAGGGGTGCACACTGAAGCTTTCTTT. It is translated as CSVGTGTGVHTEAFF.

The V call is TRBV7-9, the J call TRBJ2-1; D is perhaps TRBD1 or TRBD2 (6 bases each). Germline assignment: CDR1 SEHNR and CDR2 FQNEAQ (reference sequence). V was shortened by 3 bases and J by 11 bases, with 14 bases between the two germline ends. This CDR3 is 13 amino acids long. The DNA for the CDR3 is TGTGCCAGCAGCTTCGGCAGGGGCGGGAAGCAGTTCTTC. Amino acid sequence: CASSFGRGGKQFF. Full variable domain (missing parts from reference TRBV7-9 and TRBJ2-1): DTGVSQNPRHKITKRGQNVTFRCDPISEHNRLYWYRQTLGQGPEFLTYFQNEAQLEKSRLLSDRFSAERPKGSFSTLEIQRTEQGDSAMYLCASSFGRGGKQFFGPGTRLTVL.

This clonotype was observed a few times. V and J are TRBV3-1 and TRBJ2-2; D not resolved. V was clipped by 1 base and J by 4 bases, with 4 bases between them. Germline V gene data show CDR1 as LGHDT and CDR2 as YNNKEL (reference sequence). The CDR3 is made up of 13 amino acids. Written as DNA, the CDR3 is TGTGCCAGCAGCCAAGGGCTCACCGGGGAGCTGTTTTTT. As protein: CASSQGLTGELFF.

The V and J genes are TRBV11-1 and TRBJ2-7, with 9 bases matching TRBD1. J lost 0 bases, V lost 5 bases, and 14 bases had no gene match. Germline V gene lookup returns CDR1 SGHAT and CDR2 FQDESV (reference sequence). CDR3 length: 18 residues. CDR3 amino acids: CASSDHEFGTGSSYEQYF. CDR3 nucleotides: TGTGCCAGCAGCGACCATGAATTCGGGACAGGGAGCTCCTACGAGCAGTACTTC.

This clonotype was seen ten or more times. The V and J genes are TRBV3-1 and TRBJ1-1, with 11 nucleotides matching TRBD1. V dropped 0 bases and J dropped 9; count of bases not matched to a gene: 9. The germline CDR1 and CDR2 sequences are LGHDT and YNNKEL (reference sequence). The CDR3 covers 16 residues. For the CDR3, the DNA is TGTGCCAGCAGCCAAGATCCCCTTGGGACAGGGGGTCAAGCTTTCTTT. Translating gives CASSQDPLGTGGQAFF.

The V call is TRBV7-9, the J call TRBJ1-1, with D unresolved. The germline V and J ends were trimmed by 1 base and 2 bases, with 11 bases remaining between them. The CDR3 consists of 15 residues. In germline, CDR1 is SEHNR, CDR2 FQNEAQ (reference sequence). CDR3 loop: CASSLVASYNTEAFF. The CDR3 DNA sequence: TGTGCCAGCAGCTTAGTGGCCAGTTACAACACTGAAGCTTTCTTT.

There are many counts of this clonotype. The rearrangement uses TRBV9 and TRBJ1-6; 7 bases match TRBD1. The CDR3 contains 14 residues. The ends lost 4 bases at V and 8 bases at J; junction bases unmatched: 6. Germline CDR1 reads SGDLS; CDR2 reads YYNGEE. The CDR3 sequence is CASSTDREHSPLHF. Here the CDR3 DNA reads TGTGCCAGCAGCACCGACAGGGAACATTCACCCCTCCACTTT.

The rearrangement links TRBV29-1 to TRBJ1-2; no definite D call. This CDR3 contains 10 residues. Trimming removed 3 bases from V and 13 bases from J, with 12 bases in between. Germline CDR1 SQVTM, CDR2 ANQGSEA. The CDR3: CSVDVRSSTF. CDR3 nucleotide sequence: TGCAGCGTTGACGTCAGGTCCTCCACCTTC.

This clonotype has only a few counts. The chain couples TRBV19 to TRBJ1-5; D perhaps matches TRBD1 (5 bases). This CDR3 has 15 residues. V was cut by 3 bases and J by 8 bases, with 17 bases left in between. Germline lookup yields CDR1 LNHDA and CDR2 SQIVND (reference sequence). This chain's CDR3 is CASSMSGHGGEPQHF. As DNA, the CDR3 is TGTGCCAGTAGTATGAGTGGACACGGCGGAGAGCCCCAGCATTTT.

This clonotype has at least ten counts. The CDR3 here is CSVDSGGLTEAFF. In nucleotides, the CDR3 is TGCAGCGTGGATTCAGGGGGGCTCACTGAAGCTTTCTTT. The chain has TRBV29-1 and TRBJ1-1; 7 bases are a match to TRBD1. There are 13 residues in the CDR3. In germline, CDR1 is SQVTM, CDR2 ANQGSEA. Trimming at V came to 6 bases and at J to 4 bases, leaving 8 bases not matched to a gene. The full variable domain, with the rest looked up from reference TRBV29-1 and TRBJ1-1, is SAVISQKPSRDICQRGTSLTIQCQVDSQVTMMFWYRQQPGQSLTLIATANQGSEATYESGFVIDKFPISRPNLTFSTLTVSNMSPEDSSIYLCSVDSGGLTEAFFGQGTRLTVV.

This clonotype was picked up many times. V gene TRBV20-1 combines with J gene TRBJ2-1; TRBD1 aligns across 10 bases. Germline V gives CDR1 DFQATT, CDR2 SNEGSKA (reference sequence). This CDR3 contains 15 residues. V was pared by 6 bases and J by 7 bases, with 12 bases of the junction left unmatched. This CDR3 reads CSAKGQTGGMNEQFF. The CDR3 DNA sequence: TGCAGTGCCAAGGGTCAGACAGGGGGCATGAATGAGCAGTTCTTC.

This clonotype was found many times. V and J are TRBV24-1 and TRBJ2-1; maybe TRBD2 (6 bases). Trimming stripped 2 bases from V and 0 bases from J, with 10 bases between. The CDR3 length is 16 residues. The germline V gene encodes CDR1 KGHDR and CDR2 SFDVKD. In nucleotides, the CDR3 is TGTGCCACCAGTGATTCTAACGGGGGCTCCTACAATGAGCAGTTCTTC. As protein: CATSDSNGGSYNEQFF.

About this clonotype itself: A read error may be the cause here, since a much bigger clone is one base away. This chain uses TRBV28 with TRBJ2-1; tentative D call: TRBD1 (6 bases). The CDR3 totals 12 residues. Germline CDR1 and CDR2: MDHEN and SYDVKM. Deletions cut 1 base from V and 15 bases from J, with 13 bases between. The CDR3 loop reads CASSLFGTRRFF. The CDR3 nucleotides read TGTGCCAGCAGTTTATTCGGGACAAGAAGGTTCTTC.

The chain joins TRBV20-1 to TRBJ2-7; D is unclear. The CDR3 covers 13 residues. Per the germline V gene, CDR1 is DFQATT and CDR2 is SNEGSKA (reference sequence). The ends were cut back, 5 bases at V and 2 bases at J, with 13 bases in the middle. The CDR3 protein is CSAVTALTYEQYF. The CDR3 bases are TGCAGTGCTGTCACAGCGCTGACCTACGAGCAGTACTTC.

This clonotype was recorded many times. The V and J genes are TRBV7-2 and TRBJ2-1; tentatively, D is TRBD2 (7 bases). The CDR3 totals 17 residues. V was trimmed by 1 base and J by 0 bases, leaving 13 bases between them. The germline V gene encodes CDR1 SGHTA and CDR2 FQGNSA. The CDR3 nucleotides are TGTGCCAGCAGCTTAGTGTCTAGGGGGGGCTCCTACAATGAGCAGTTCTTC. Amino acids: CASSLVSRGGSYNEQFF.

This clonotype came up many times. The gene calls are TRBV7-9 and TRBJ1-4; TRBD1 matches 9 bases. The CDR3 spans 14 residues. V gave up 5 bases and J gave up 6 bases; unmatched junction bases: 4. Germline V gene lookup returns CDR1 SEHNR and CDR2 FQNEAQ (reference sequence). In nucleotides, the CDR3 is TGTGCCAGCAGCCCCCGACAGGGGGATGAAAAACTGTTTTTT. It is translated as CASSPRQGDEKLFF.

This clonotype was counted between two and nine times. This sequence joins TRBV6-1 and TRBJ1-6; D perhaps matches TRBD1 (5 bases). Germline V gene sequence: CDR1 MNHNS, CDR2 SASEGT. The V end lost 3 bases, the J end lost 0 bases, and 18 bases lay between the germline ends. CDR3 size: 19 residues. The CDR3 region is CASSDLQDTPASYNSPLHF. In DNA form, the CDR3 reads TGTGCCAGCAGTGATTTGCAGGACACCCCTGCCTCCTATAATTCACCCCTCCACTTT.

This clonotype was seen many times. This chain links TRBV30 with TRBJ2-1, with D tentatively TRBD1 or TRBD2 (5 bases each). The CDR3 runs to 14 residues. The V end was cut by 5 bases, the J end by 5 bases, with 16 bases between. The germline gives CDR1 GTSNPN, CDR2 SVGIG (reference sequence). DNA of the CDR3: TGTGCCTGGGGGGCGGGTGTAAGAAACAATGAGCAGTTCTTC. Translating it yields CAWGAGVRNNEQFF.

This clonotype was picked up many times. V usage is TRBV15 and J usage is TRBJ2-3; D possibly uses TRBD1 or TRBD2 (6 bases each). Trimming stripped 0 bases from V and 2 bases from J, with 12 bases between. The CDR3 has 16 residues. Germline assignment: CDR1 LNHNV and CDR2 YYDKDF (reference sequence). CDR3 sequence (DNA): TGTGCCACCAGCAGAGATCGGGGGCCCTACACAGATACGCAGTATTTT. Residues: CATSRDRGPYTDTQYF. The full variable domain, its missing parts supplied by reference TRBV15 and TRBJ2-3, is DAMVIQNPRYQVTQFGKPVTLSCSQTLNHNVMYWYQQKSSQAPKLLFHYYDKDFNNEADTPDNFQSRRPNTSFCFLDIRSPGLGDTAMYLCATSRDRGPYTDTQYFGPGTRLTVL.

This clonotype was detected many times. This chain joins TRBV20-1 and TRBJ2-5; D unclear. Germline values: CDR1 DFQATT, CDR2 SNEGSKA (reference sequence). The germline V and J ends were trimmed by 6 bases and 2 bases, with 13 bases remaining between them. There are 13 residues in the CDR3. CDR3 bases: TGCAGTGCCATAGTACCTTTTCAAGAGACCCAGTACTTC. As protein: CSAIVPFQETQYF.

At least ten counts were recorded for this clonotype. V and J are TRBV20-1 and TRBJ1-2, with no clear D. Trimming took 1 base from V and 3 from J, leaving 12 bases between them. This CDR3 spans 14 amino acids. From germline, CDR1 is DFQATT and CDR2 SNEGSKA (reference sequence). CDR3 sequence (DNA): TGCAGTGCTAGAGTTTCGTTTGGGGACTATGGCTACACCTTC. Translating it yields CSARVSFGDYGYTF.

The table lists this clonotype with many counts. This sequence joins TRBV5-1 and TRBJ2-7; TRBD1 might be the D (7 bases). Germline V lookup: CDR1 SGHRS, CDR2 YFSETQ. V lost 4 bases, J lost 2 bases, and 19 bases lay in between. The CDR3 length is 16 residues. The CDR3 DNA follows: TGCGCCAGCAGCCTCATTGGAGGGACAGCCGCCTACGAGCAGTACTTC. Translated, it gives CASSLIGGTAAYEQYF.

This clonotype has a count of ten or more. The chain joins TRBV13 to TRBJ1-4; 8 bases map to TRBD1. The CDR3 totals 15 residues. V dropped 7 bases and J dropped 4; count of bases not matched to a gene: 8. Germline CDR1 is PRHDT and CDR2 is FYEKMQ (reference sequence). CDR3 nucleotide sequence: TGTGCCAGCACCGAAAAGGACAGGGATAATGAAAAACTGTTTTTT. Protein sequence: CASTEKDRDNEKLFF.

DNA for the CDR3: TGTGCCAGCAGTAAGGACAGGGGGTCCCATAGCAATCAGCCCCAGCATTTT. Translating gives CASSKDRGSHSNQPQHF. This chain connects TRBV2 to TRBJ1-5; 10 bases are a match to TRBD1. The CDR3 runs to 17 residues. V lost 5 bases to trimming and J lost 0 bases; unmatched junction nucleotides: 7. The germline gives CDR1 SNHLY, CDR2 FYNNEI.

This clonotype was found many times. The chain combines TRBV11-2 with TRBJ2-5, with D possibly matching TRBD2 (6 bases). The length of the CDR3 is 18 residues. Germline assignment: CDR1 SGHAT and CDR2 FQNNGV. Trimming pared 0 bases from V and 2 bases from J, leaving 19 bases between. In DNA, the CDR3 is TGTGCCAGCAGCTTAGACGGCGCCCTGACTAGATTGCAAGAGACCCAGTACTTC. Its translation is CASSLDGALTRLQETQYF. The variable domain in full, completed from reference TRBV11-2 and TRBJ2-5, reads EAGVAQSPRYKIIEKRQSVAFWCNPISGHATLYWYQQILGQGPKLLIQFQNNGVVDDSQLPKDRFSAERLKGVDSTLKIQPAKLEDSAVYLCASSLDGALTRLQETQYFGPGTRLLVL.

Ten or more counts support this clonotype. The V call is TRBV29-1, the J call TRBJ2-1; 7 bases are shared with TRBD2. CDR1 and CDR2 (germline): SQVTM, ANQGSEA. The CDR3 covers 14 residues. Trimming at V came to 7 bases and at J to 6 bases, leaving 12 bases not matched to a gene. CDR3 protein: CSATPRGVVNEQFF. The CDR3 nucleotides are TGCAGCGCCACACCACGGGGGGTGGTCAATGAGCAGTTCTTC.

In its sample, this clonotype was seen many times. The chain is built from TRBV3-1 and TRBJ1-5; perhaps TRBD1 as D (6 bases). The CDR3 runs 13 residues. CDR1 and CDR2 (germline): LGHDT, YNNKEL (reference sequence). The V end lost 4 bases, the J end lost 4 bases, and 8 bases lay between the germline ends. Written as DNA, the CDR3 is TGTGCCAGCAGCCGAGACAGGAATCAGCCCCAGCATTTT. This gives the protein CASSRDRNQPQHF. The variable domain in full, with the rest retrieved from reference TRBV3-1 and TRBJ1-5, is DTAVSQTPKYLVTQMGNDKSIKCEQNLGHDTMYWYKQDSKKFLKIMFSYNNKELIINETVPNRFSPKSPDKAHLNLHINSLELGDSAVYFCASSRDRNQPQHFGDGTRLSIL.